Presented here are 3 T cell receptor beta chains from one specimen sequenced in a study of long-term antiretroviral therapy in people with HIV. Version v3.0 of the immunoSEQ assay was performed at survey level. Some clones are missing from TCRdb's copy, which holds only in-frame ones; the method was immunoSEQ multiplex PCR. The sample has about 25,000 clones; around 90% are singletons. Sequencing used unsorted PBMCs, obtained around 4.5 years after starting antiretroviral therapy. The receptor source for this set is a man aged 30-40 years with HIV.

This clone showed up just once. The chain couples TRBV6-6 to TRBJ2-7; D may correspond to TRBD1 or TRBD2 (5 bases each). The germline V gene encodes CDR1 MNHNY and CDR2 SVGAGI (reference sequence). Trimming shortened V by 5 bases and J by 3 bases, and 17 bases separated the two germline ends. The CDR3 loop spans 15 amino acids. The DNA of the CDR3 is TGTGCCAGCAGTCCTATCGGGACGGCTTACTACGAGCAGTACTTC. Amino acids: CASSPIGTAYYEQYF.

This chain links TRBV6-6 with TRBJ1-1; 11 bases line up with TRBD1. Germline trimming cut 6 bases from V and 5 bases from J; bases unmatched to any gene: 5. This CDR3 region has 14 residues. In germline, CDR1 is MNHNY, CDR2 SVGAGI (reference sequence). CDR3 nucleotide sequence: TGTGCCAGCAGCTCGGGGACAGGGGGAACTGAAGCTTTCTTT. This codes for CASSSGTGGTEAFF.

The rearrangement links TRBV7-9 to TRBJ2-5, with a weak D call TRBD2 (6 bases). The tail of the sequence fits TRBJ2-7 better, so the J call may be wrong. Germline V CDR1 and CDR2: SEHNR, FQNEAQ (reference sequence). The length of the CDR3 is 13 residues. The CDR3 nucleotides read TGTGCCAGCAGCTTAGCGCTGGAGGGCGAGCAGTACTTC. As protein: CASSLALEGEQYF.